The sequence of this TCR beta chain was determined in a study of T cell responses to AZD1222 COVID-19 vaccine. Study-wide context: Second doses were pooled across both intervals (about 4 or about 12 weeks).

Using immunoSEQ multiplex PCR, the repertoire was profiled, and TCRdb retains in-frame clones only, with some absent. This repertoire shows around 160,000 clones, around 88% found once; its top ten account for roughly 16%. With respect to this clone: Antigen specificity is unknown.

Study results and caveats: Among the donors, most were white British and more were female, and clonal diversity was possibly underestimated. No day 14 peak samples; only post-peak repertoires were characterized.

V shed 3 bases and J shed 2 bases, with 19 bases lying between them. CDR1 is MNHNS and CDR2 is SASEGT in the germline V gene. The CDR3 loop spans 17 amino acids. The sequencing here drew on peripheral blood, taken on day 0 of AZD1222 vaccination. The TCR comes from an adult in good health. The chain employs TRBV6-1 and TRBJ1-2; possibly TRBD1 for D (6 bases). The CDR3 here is CASSDLSYYRANYGYTF. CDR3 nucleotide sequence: TGTGCCAGCAGTGATCTGTCTTACTACAGGGCCAACTATGGCTACACCTTC.